Presented here are 8 T cell receptor beta chains from one specimen sequenced in a study of shared clonotypes between healthy human individuals. Method: immunoSEQ multiplex PCR; TCRdb's copy keeps in-frame clones and lacks some. The sample shows approximately 2,300,000 clones, 85% to 95% of them seen only once. Sequenced sample: naive CD4+ T cells from PBMCs. Described subset: CD45RA+ positively selected. The receptors were gathered from a man younger than 35 in good health. Some clones in this sample may be carry-over from other donors' samples.

The chain combines TRBV6-1 with TRBJ2-5, with D tentatively TRBD2 (5 bases). This CDR3 is built from 12 residues. V was pared by 6 bases and J by 5 bases, with 10 bases between. In germline, CDR1 is MNHNS, CDR2 SASEGT. The CDR3 DNA follows: TGTGCCAGCAGGGACTCCTCGGAGACCCAGTACTTC. As protein: CASRDSSETQYF.

The genes are TRBV13 and TRBJ1-5; 7 bases match TRBD1. The CDR3 sequence is 15 residues long. V lost 5 bases and J lost 5; bases outside the gene matches: 9. Germline CDR1 reads PRHDT; CDR2 reads FYEKMQ (reference sequence). CDR3 protein: CASSRRQGVYQPQHF. CDR3 bases: TGTGCCAGCAGCAGGCGACAGGGCGTTTATCAGCCCCAGCATTTT.

The rearrangement joins TRBV4-1 to TRBJ2-2; 7 bases map to TRBD2. Germline V gives CDR1 MGHRA, CDR2 YSYEKL. With 5 bases clipped from V and 0 bases from J, the junction kept 9 bases outside the gene matches. CDR3 length equals 17 residues. Here the CDR3 DNA reads TGCGCCAGCAGCGAGAACCCGGGACTAACGAACACCGGGGAGCTGTTTTTT. Translation: CASSENPGLTNTGELFF.

The chain has TRBV18 and TRBJ2-7, with 10 bases that match TRBD1. With 6 bases clipped from V and 0 bases from J, the junction kept 8 bases outside the gene matches. CDR1 is KGHSH and CDR2 is LQKENI in the germline V gene. The CDR3 sequence is 16 residues long. CDR3 nucleotide sequence: TGTGCCAGCTCTTACACCCGGGACAGGGGCTCCTACGAGCAGTACTTC. Encoded protein: CASSYTRDRGSYEQYF.

The J gene is TRBJ2-1, the V gene TRBV5-1, with 9 nucleotides matching TRBD2. The CDR3 has 15 amino acids. The germline V gene encodes CDR1 SGHRS and CDR2 YFSETQ. J was trimmed by 4 bases and V by 0 bases; bases with no gene match: 2. CDR3 coding DNA: TGCGCCAGCAGCTTGGACGCGGGAGGGTACAATGAGCAGTTCTTC. It codes for CASSLDAGGYNEQFF. The variable domain in full, with the rest retrieved from reference TRBV5-1 and TRBJ2-1, is KAGVTQTPRYLIKTRGQQVTLSCSPISGHRSVSWYQQTPGQGLQFLFEYFSETQRNKGNFPGRFSGRQFSNSRSEMNVSTLELGDSALYLCASSLDAGGYNEQFFGPGTRLTVL.

This chain connects TRBV14 to TRBJ2-7; perhaps TRBD2 as D (5 bases). The CDR3 is 13 residues long. Trimming pared 4 bases from V and 7 bases from J, leaving 14 bases between. From germline, CDR1 is SGHDN and CDR2 FVKESK. The CDR3 loop is CASSPRRPGEQYF. The DNA for the CDR3 is TGTGCCAGCAGCCCGCGTCGTCCGGGGGAGCAGTACTTC.

In nucleotides, the CDR3 is TGCGCCAGCAGCCAAGGAGCGGGAGTAATAGAGACCCAGTACTTC. Protein sequence: CASSQGAGVIETQYF. The rearrangement links TRBV4-1 to TRBJ2-5, with TRBD2 identical over 8 bases. The germline gives CDR1 MGHRA, CDR2 YSYEKL. With V trimmed by 1 base and J by 4 bases, 5 bases remained unmatched. The CDR3 covers 15 residues.

The chain combines TRBV6-1 with TRBJ2-1; D is perhaps TRBD1 (6 bases). V was cut by 2 bases and J by 10 bases, with 15 bases left in between. There are 14 residues in the CDR3. Per germline, CDR1 MNHNS and CDR2 SASEGT. The CDR3 nucleotides are TGTGCCAGCAGTGAACTGGGAACTCAGGGGGAGCAGTTCTTC. Residues: CASSELGTQGEQFF.